The next 10 T cell receptor beta chains were all read from a single sample in a study of beta chain features in type 1 diabetes. Isolated RNA was reverse transcribed in full, so expressed TCRB transcripts were sequenced. The assay was immunoSEQ multiplex PCR, and TCRdb's table has in-frame clones only and misses some. Altogether about 340,000 clones are present, roughly 8% being singletons, with the ten largest covering less than 0.45%. Material for sequencing was central memory CD4+ T cells from blood. These receptors all come from a woman aged 18 to 35 in good health.

This clone was counted a few times. The chain recombines TRBV7-2 with TRBJ2-7; the match to TRBD1 covers 8 bases. J was trimmed by 2 bases and V by 5 bases; bases with no gene match: 8. Germline V gene data show CDR1 as SGHTA and CDR2 as FQGNSA. This CDR3 is built from 15 residues. The CDR3 spells CASSRWAQGAYEQYF. In nucleotides, the CDR3 is TGTGCCAGCAGCCGTTGGGCACAGGGGGCCTACGAGCAGTACTTC. Based on the CDR3 plus reference TRBV7-2 and TRBJ2-7, the full variable domain is GAGVSQSPSNKVTEKGKDVELRCDPISGHTALYWYRQSLGQGLEFLIYFQGNSAPDKSGLPSDRFSAERTGGSVSTLTIQRTQQEDSAVYLCASSRWAQGAYEQYFGPGTRLTVT.

There are a few counts of this clone. The chain carries TRBV4-3 and TRBJ2-6; D is possibly TRBD2 (6 bases). Trimming took off 0 bases at V and 1 base at J, with 10 bases between the two ends. The CDR3 runs 17 residues. Germline CDR1 reads LGHNA; CDR2 reads YSLEER. CDR3 in amino acids: CASSQDVGGSGANVLTF. The CDR3 DNA reads TGCGCCAGCAGCCAAGATGTTGGGGGGTCTGGGGCCAACGTCCTGACTTTC.

There are a few counts of this clone. The gene calls are TRBV4-1 and TRBJ2-7; D remains ambiguous. V lost 0 bases, J lost 0 bases, and 3 bases lay in between. Germline loops: CDR1 MGHRA, CDR2 YSYEKL. This CDR3 comprises 13 residues. CDR3 sequence reads: CASSQEYSYEQYF. In DNA, the CDR3 is TGCGCCAGCAGCCAAGAATACTCCTACGAGCAGTACTTC.

J is TRBJ2-4 and V is TRBV5-1, with D perhaps TRBD2 (5 bases). The CDR3 spans 15 residues. Germline CDR1 reads SGHRS; CDR2 reads YFSETQ. V lost 0 bases and J lost 1, with 8 bases in between. The CDR3 sequence: CASSLDEGAKNIQYF. The CDR3 nucleotides read TGCGCCAGCAGCTTGGACGAGGGTGCCAAAAACATTCAGTACTTC.

This clone was seen many times. The same CDR3 can be traced to other DNA sequences in this sample. The chain is built from TRBV19 and TRBJ2-2; D is tentatively TRBD1 or TRBD2 (5 bases each). CDR1 and CDR2 from the germline V gene are LNHDA and SQIVND (reference sequence). V lost 6 bases to trimming and J lost 4 bases, with 9 bases between them. The CDR3 runs 13 residues. CDR3 DNA: TGTGCCAGTAGGGGACGGTCCACCGGGGAGCTGTTTTTT. This gives the protein CASRGRSTGELFF.

The chain has TRBV4-2 and TRBJ2-5; TRBD1 agrees at 8 bases. Looked up from germline, CDR1 is LGHNA and CDR2 is YNFKEQ. The CDR3 is 15 amino acids. V gave up 0 bases and J gave up 4 bases; unmatched junction bases: 4. CDR3 sequence reads: CASSQDQGAGETQYF. In nucleotides, the CDR3 is TGTGCCAGCAGCCAAGATCAGGGGGCAGGAGAGACCCAGTACTTC.

This clone was recorded a few times. V usage is TRBV11-1 and J usage is TRBJ2-5; 7 bases match TRBD1. The CDR3 is 15 amino acids. The V gene's germline CDR1 is SGHAT and CDR2 FQDESV (reference sequence). With V trimmed by 5 bases and J by 3 bases, 9 bases remained unmatched. DNA for the CDR3: TGTGCCAGCAGCACACGGGGCAGGGGGAAAGAGACCCAGTACTTC. This codes for CASSTRGRGKETQYF.

This clone has a handful of counts. CDR3 residues: CASSRIDWSEQFF. The CDR3 coding sequence is TGTGCCAGCAGCCGCATTGACTGGTCTGAGCAGTTCTTC. The chain employs TRBV7-3 and TRBJ2-1; D gene uncertain. CDR3 length: 13 amino acids. Germline CDR1 reads SGHTA; CDR2 reads FQGTGA. The V and J ends lost 5 bases and 9 bases respectively, with 14 bases between them.

The CDR3, as DNA: TGTGCCACCAGCAGACACGGCGGCCTCAACGAGCAGTACTTC. Protein: CATSRHGGLNEQYF. This chain uses TRBV15 with TRBJ2-7; no reliable D call. Germline V lookup: CDR1 LNHNV, CDR2 YYDKDF (reference sequence). The CDR3 has 14 amino acids. V gave up 2 bases and J gave up 5 bases, with 13 bases separating them.

V and J are TRBV5-6 and TRBJ1-2; no firm D call. V gave up 3 bases and J gave up 0 bases, with 12 bases separating them. The CDR3 is made up of 15 amino acids. The germline V gene has CDR1 SGHDT and CDR2 YYEEEE. The CDR3 reads CASSYPQVANYGYTF. In DNA form, the CDR3 reads TGTGCCAGCAGCTACCCCCAGGTAGCTAACTATGGCTACACCTTC.